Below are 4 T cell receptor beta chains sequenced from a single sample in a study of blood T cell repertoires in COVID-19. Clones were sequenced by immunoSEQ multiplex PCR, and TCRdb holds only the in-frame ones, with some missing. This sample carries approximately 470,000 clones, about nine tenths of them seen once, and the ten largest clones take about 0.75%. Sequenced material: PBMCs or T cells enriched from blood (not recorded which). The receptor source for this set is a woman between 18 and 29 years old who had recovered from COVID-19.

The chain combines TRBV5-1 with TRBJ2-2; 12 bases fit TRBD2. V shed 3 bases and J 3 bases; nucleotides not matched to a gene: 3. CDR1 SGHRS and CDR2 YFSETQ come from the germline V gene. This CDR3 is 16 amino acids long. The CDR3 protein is CASSSRLAGDTGELFF. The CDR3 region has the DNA TGCGCCAGCAGCTCTAGACTAGCGGGGGACACCGGGGAGCTGTTTTTT.

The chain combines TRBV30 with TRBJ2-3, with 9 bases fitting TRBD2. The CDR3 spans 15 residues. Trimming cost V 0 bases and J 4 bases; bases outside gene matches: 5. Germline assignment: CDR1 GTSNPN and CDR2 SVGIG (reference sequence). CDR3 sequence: CAWSVAGGRPDTQYF. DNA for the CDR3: TGTGCCTGGAGTGTAGCGGGGGGCCGGCCAGATACGCAGTATTTT.

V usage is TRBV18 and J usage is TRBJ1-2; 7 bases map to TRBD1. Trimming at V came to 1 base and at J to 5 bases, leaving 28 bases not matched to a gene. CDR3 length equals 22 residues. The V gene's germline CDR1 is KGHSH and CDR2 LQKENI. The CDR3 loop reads CASSPRRDRPRYYKFPIYGYTF. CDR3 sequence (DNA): TGTGCCAGCTCACCACGCCGGGACAGACCCCGATATTACAAGTTCCCGATTTATGGCTACACCTTC.

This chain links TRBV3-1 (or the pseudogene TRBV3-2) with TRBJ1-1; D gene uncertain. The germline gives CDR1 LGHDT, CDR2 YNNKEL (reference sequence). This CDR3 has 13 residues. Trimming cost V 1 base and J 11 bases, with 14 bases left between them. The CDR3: CASSQADAGDAFF. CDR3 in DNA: TGTGCCAGCAGCCAAGCGGATGCCGGGGATGCTTTCTTT.